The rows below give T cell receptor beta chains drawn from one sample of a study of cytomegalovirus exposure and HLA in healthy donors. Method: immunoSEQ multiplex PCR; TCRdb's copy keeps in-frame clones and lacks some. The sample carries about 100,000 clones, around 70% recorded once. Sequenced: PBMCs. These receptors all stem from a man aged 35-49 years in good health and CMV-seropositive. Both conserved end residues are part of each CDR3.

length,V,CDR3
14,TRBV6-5,CASSYSRGSYEQYF
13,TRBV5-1,CASSLDRNNEQFF
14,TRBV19,CASSITGGNQPQHF
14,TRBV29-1,CSVITGGPYNEQFF
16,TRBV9,CASSLQGGTNTGELFF
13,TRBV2,CASRETGPYGYTF
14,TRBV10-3,CAISEGAPFGTQYF
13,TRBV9,CASSVGQVNEAFF
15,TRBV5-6,CASSFLPSGANVLTF
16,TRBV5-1,CASSLGSGHSNQPQHF
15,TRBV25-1,CASSDPGQGDNEQFF
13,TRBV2,CATTQGALTEAFF
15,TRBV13,CASSLETSGTDTQYF
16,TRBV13,CASSLGLRDNTGELFF
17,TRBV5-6,CASSLRGRVFMTDTQYF
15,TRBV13,CASRPNGLAGNIQYF
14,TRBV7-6,CASSPGDRDYGYTF
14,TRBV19,CASSIPRREETQYF
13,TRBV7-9,CASSLDGYYEQYF
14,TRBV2,CASSGSGSYQPQHF
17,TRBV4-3,CASSQDPAGGATDTQYF
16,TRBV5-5,CASSFRDRGSENIQYF
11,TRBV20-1,CSARLQETQYF
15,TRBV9,CASSVAGGPYNEQFF
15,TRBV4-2,CASSQDPLSNTEAFF
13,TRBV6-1,CASSRDKDNEQFF
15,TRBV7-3,CASSLMAGYSYEQYF
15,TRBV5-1,CASSKQGQFNEKLFF
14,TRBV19,CASSMASGAGELFF
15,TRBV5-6,CASSHRTSGSETQYF